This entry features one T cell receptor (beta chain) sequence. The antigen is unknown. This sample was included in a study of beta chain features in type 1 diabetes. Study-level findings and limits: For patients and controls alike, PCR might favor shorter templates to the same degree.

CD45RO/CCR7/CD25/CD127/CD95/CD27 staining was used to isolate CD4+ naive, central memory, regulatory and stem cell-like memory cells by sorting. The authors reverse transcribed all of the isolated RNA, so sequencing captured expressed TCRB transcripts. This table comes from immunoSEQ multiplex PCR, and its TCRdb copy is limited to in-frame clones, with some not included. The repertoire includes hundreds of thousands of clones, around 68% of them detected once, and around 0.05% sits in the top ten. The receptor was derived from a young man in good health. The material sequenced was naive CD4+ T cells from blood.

CDR3 sequence (DNA): TGTGCCACCAGCTTGGGGACTAGCGGGAGGTCAGATACGCAGTATTTT. Translated: CATSLGTSGRSDTQYF. The V gene is TRBV15, the J gene TRBJ2-3, with 15 nucleotides matching TRBD2. V lost 5 bases, J lost 4 bases, and 4 bases stayed unmatched. CDR1 is LNHNV and CDR2 is YYDKDF in the germline V gene (reference sequence). The CDR3 has 16 residues.